This T cell receptor beta chain is from a study of cytomegalovirus exposure and HLA in healthy donors. General observations from the study: The authors enumerated over 150 TCR beta chains as linked to cytomegalovirus.

Primers included in the PCR were 60 Vbeta and 13 Jbeta primers. Produced via immunoSEQ multiplex PCR; TCRdb's table is partial and in-frame only. The sample lists around 150,000 clones; roughly 85% were seen once. Nominal health characterized the donors when sampled, though unrecorded immune exposures were likely. J was trimmed by 5 bases and V by 3 bases; bases with no gene match: 8. Germline V gene sequence: CDR1 KGHSH, CDR2 LQKENI. This CDR3 is 15 amino acids long. To note about this clone: The antigen is unknown.

The sample taken for sequencing was PBMCs. The chain couples TRBV18 to TRBJ2-5; TRBD1 aligns across 8 bases. The receptor comes from a man younger than 35 in good health and CMV-seropositive. DNA for the CDR3: TGTGCCAGCTCACCGGGACAGGCCGCTGGGGAGACCCAGTACTTC. Translated, it gives CASSPGQAAGETQYF.